One T cell receptor beta chain is described in this entry. Its target is not known. The repertoire was sequenced with immunoSEQ multiplex PCR; TCRdb's copy has only in-frame clones and lacks some. Counted here are 80,000 to 85,000 clones, 91% occurring once; the ten biggest clones make up more than 0.075%. This CDR3 region has 15 residues. Germline lookup yields CDR1 MNHEY and CDR2 SMNVEV (reference sequence). Trimming at V came to 2 bases and at J to 5 bases, leaving 6 bases not matched to a gene. This sample stems from a study of graft-versus-host responses after intestinal transplantation. For the study at large: Among the recipients, all got anti-thymocyte globulin induction and then tacrolimus and steroids for around 3 years.

Study-level points and caveats: When patients had graft-donor T cell macrochimerism, their allografts held high graft-versus-host to host-versus-graft clonal ratios. GvH clonotypes were identified within recipient marrow, with a subset emerging first in ileum or blood. Early post-transplant HvG declines were associated with peak circulating GvH clone levels.

The sequence was obtained from a human donor who received an intestinal transplant. This chain connects TRBV27 to TRBJ2-7; 10 nucleotides agree with TRBD1. Here the sequenced sample was unstimulated CD4+ T cells sorted from spleen or lymph node cells, taken before intestinal transplant. CDR3 in amino acids: CASSLTGQGRHEQYF. The CDR3 nucleotides read TGTGCCAGCAGTTTAACGGGACAGGGGCGCCACGAGCAGTACTTC.